This TCR beta chain was sequenced for a study of cytomegalovirus exposure and HLA in healthy donors. Use of 60 Vbeta and 13 Jbeta primers characterized the PCR. The table came from immunoSEQ multiplex PCR; TCRdb's copy has only in-frame clones and leaves some out. This sample lists 100,000 to 150,000 clones; its ten largest clones have around 2.7%. Study results and caveats: Later analysis identified about 18,000 TCR beta sequences associated with HLA alleles, using a false discovery rate threshold of 0.05.

Of note for this clone: Its antigen is currently unknown.

From germline, CDR1 is MDHEN and CDR2 SYDVKM. The CDR3 is 16 residues long. Trimming removed 8 bases at V and 0 bases at J, with 19 bases between. This chain uses TRBV28 with TRBJ1-2; D is possibly TRBD1 (6 bases). The sample taken for sequencing was PBMCs. The TCR was taken from a man aged 30-40 years in good health and CMV-seronegative. CDR3 in amino acids: CASALGGAGANYGYTF. CDR3 bases: TGTGCCAGCGCTCTTGGGGGGGCAGGGGCTAACTATGGCTACACCTTC.